Sequencing of this T cell receptor beta chain was carried out in a study of T cell responses to AZD1222 COVID-19 vaccine. General observations from the study: Samples come after the peak T cell response, not at day 14. Within unmutated variant regions lay the reported targets of nearly half of spike-specific TCRs.

TCRdb's table, derived via immunoSEQ multiplex PCR, lists solely in-frame clones and lacks some. The sample yields about 83,000 clones, about 82% seen once. Trimming removed 3 bases from V and 5 bases from J, with 7 bases in between. CDR3 size: 13 residues. Germline CDR1 and CDR2: KGHDR and SFDVKD. Comment on this clone: The antigen remains unidentified.

The sample was peripheral blood, taken on day 0 of AZD1222 vaccination. The rearrangement links TRBV24-1 to TRBJ1-5; D uncertain. The clonotype comes from an adult in good health. The CDR3 region has the DNA TGTGCCACCAGTGATGGGTCCTATCAGCCCCAGCATTTT. Encoded protein: CATSDGSYQPQHF.